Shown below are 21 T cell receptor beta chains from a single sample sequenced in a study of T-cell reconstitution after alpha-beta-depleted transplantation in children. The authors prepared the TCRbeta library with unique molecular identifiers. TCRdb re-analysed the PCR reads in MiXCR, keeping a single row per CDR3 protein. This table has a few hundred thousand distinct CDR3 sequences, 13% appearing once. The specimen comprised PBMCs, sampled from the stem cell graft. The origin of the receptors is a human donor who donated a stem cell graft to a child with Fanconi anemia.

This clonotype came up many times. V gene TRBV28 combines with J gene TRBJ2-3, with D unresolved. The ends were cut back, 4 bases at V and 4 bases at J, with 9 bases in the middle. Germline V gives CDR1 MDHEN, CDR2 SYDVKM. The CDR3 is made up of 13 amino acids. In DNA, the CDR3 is TGTGCCAGCAGTTCTCGACTTGCAGATACGCAGTATTTT. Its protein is CASSSRLADTQYF. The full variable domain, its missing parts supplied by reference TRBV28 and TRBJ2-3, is DVKVTQSSRYLVKRTGEKVFLECVQDMDHENMFWYRQDPGLGLRLIYFSYDVKMKEKGDIPEGYSVSREKKERFSLILESASTNQTSMYLCASSSRLADTQYFGPGTRLTVL.

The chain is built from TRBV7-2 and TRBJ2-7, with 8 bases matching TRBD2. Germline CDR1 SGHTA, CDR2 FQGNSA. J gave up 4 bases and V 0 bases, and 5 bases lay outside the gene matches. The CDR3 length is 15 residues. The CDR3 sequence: CASSLASGVSYEQYF. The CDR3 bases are TGTGCCAGCAGCTTAGCTAGCGGGGTCTCTTACGAGCAGTACTTC.

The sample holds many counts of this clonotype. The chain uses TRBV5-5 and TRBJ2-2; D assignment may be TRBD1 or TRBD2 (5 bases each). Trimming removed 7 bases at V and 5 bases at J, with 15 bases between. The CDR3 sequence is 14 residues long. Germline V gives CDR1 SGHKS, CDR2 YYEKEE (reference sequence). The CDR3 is CASGLRGETGELFF. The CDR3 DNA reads TGTGCCAGCGGGTTAAGGGGAGAAACCGGGGAGCTGTTTTTT.

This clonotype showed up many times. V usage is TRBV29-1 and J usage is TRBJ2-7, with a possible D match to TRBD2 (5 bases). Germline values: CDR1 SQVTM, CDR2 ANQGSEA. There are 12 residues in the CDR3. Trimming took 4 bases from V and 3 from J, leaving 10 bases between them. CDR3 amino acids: CSVGELGYEQYF. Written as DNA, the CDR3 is TGCAGCGTTGGGGAGTTGGGCTACGAGCAGTACTTC.

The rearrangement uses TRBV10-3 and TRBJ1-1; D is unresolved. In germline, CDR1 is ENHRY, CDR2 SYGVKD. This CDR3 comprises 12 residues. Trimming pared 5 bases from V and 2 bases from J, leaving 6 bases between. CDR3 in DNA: TGTGCCATCAGTAAAACAAACACTGAAGCTTTCTTT. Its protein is CAISKTNTEAFF.

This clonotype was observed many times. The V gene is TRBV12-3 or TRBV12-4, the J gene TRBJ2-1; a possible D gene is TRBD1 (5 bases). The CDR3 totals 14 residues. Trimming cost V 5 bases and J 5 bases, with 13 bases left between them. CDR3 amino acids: CASSGMGLHNEQFF. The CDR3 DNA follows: TGTGCCAGCAGTGGGATGGGGCTTCACAATGAGCAGTTCTTC.

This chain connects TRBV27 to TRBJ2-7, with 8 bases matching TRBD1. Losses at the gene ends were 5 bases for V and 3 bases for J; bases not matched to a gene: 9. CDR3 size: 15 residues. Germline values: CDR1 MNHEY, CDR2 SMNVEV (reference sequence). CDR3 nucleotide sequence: TGTGCCAGCAGTGGTTCCCGACAGGGGATCTACGAGCAGTACTTC. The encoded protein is CASSGSRQGIYEQYF.

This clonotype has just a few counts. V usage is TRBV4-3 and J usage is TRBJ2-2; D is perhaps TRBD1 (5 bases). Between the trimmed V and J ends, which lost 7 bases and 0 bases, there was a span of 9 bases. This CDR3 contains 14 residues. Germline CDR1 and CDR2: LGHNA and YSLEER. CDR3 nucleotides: TGCGCCAGCAAGTGGGGCGCGAACACCGGGGAGCTGTTTTTT. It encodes CASKWGANTGELFF.

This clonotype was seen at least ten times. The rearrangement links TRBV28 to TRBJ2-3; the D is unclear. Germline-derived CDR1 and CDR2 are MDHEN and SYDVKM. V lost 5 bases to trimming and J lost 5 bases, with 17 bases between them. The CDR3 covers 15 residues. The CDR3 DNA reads TGTGCCAGCAGTCCGTCGATCCCGCGCAAAGATACGCAGTATTTT. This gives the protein CASSPSIPRKDTQYF. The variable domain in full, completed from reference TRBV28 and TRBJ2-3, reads DVKVTQSSRYLVKRTGEKVFLECVQDMDHENMFWYRQDPGLGLRLIYFSYDVKMKEKGDIPEGYSVSREKKERFSLILESASTNQTSMYLCASSPSIPRKDTQYFGPGTRLTVL.

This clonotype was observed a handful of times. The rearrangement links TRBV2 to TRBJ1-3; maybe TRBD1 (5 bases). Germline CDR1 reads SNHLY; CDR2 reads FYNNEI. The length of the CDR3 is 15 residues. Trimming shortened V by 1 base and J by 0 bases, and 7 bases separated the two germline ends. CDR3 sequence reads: CASSEDGHSGNTIYF. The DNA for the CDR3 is TGTGCCAGCAGTGAAGACGGACACTCTGGAAACACCATATATTTT.

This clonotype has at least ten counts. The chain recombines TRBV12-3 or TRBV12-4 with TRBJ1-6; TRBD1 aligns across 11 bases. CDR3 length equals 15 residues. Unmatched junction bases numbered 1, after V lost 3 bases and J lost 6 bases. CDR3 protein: CASSFGQGANSPLHF. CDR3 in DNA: TGTGCCAGCAGTTTTGGACAGGGGGCTAATTCACCCCTCCACTTT.

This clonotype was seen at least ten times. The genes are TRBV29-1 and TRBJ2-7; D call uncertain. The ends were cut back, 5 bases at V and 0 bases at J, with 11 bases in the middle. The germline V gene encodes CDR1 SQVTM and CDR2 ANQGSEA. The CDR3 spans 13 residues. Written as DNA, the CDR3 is TGCAGCGTTAAATTAAGGGTCTCCTACGAGCAGTACGTC. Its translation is CSVKLRVSYEQYV.

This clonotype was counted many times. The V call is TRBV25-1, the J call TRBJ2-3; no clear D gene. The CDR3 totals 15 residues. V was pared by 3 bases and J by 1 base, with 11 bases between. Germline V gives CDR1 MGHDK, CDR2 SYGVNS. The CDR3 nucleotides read TGTGCCAGCAGTGACGGATTTTACCGCACAGATACGCAGTATTTT. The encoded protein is CASSDGFYRTDTQYF.

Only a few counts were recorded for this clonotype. As DNA, the CDR3 is TGTGCCAGCAGCCGGTCTGGGAGAGGGGATAGCGGCTACACCTTC. Residues: CASSRSGRGDSGYTF. The gene calls are TRBV7-2 and TRBJ1-2; D perhaps matches TRBD1 (5 bases). The CDR3 loop spans 15 amino acids. V lost 5 bases and J lost 8, with 21 bases in between. The V gene's germline CDR1 is SGHTA and CDR2 FQGNSA.

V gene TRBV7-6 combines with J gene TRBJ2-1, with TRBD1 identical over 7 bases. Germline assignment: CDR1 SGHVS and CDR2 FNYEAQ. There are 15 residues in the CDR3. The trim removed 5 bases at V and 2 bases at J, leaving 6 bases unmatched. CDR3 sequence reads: CASSPFGTAYNEQFF. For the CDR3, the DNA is TGTGCCAGCAGCCCGTTCGGGACAGCCTACAATGAGCAGTTCTTC.

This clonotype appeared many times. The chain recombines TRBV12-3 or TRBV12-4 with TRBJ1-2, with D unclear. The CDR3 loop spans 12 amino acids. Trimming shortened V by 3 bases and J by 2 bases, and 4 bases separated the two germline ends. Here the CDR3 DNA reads TGTGCCAGCAGTTTCCAGAACTATGGCTACACCTTC. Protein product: CASSFQNYGYTF.

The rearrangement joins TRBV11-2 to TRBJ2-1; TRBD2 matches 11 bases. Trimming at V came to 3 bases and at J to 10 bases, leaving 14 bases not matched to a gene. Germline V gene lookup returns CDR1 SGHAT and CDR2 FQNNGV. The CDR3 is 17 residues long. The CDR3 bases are TGTGCCAGCAGCTTCCGCTCCGGGACTAGCGGAGGAAAGGAGCAGTTCTTC. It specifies CASSFRSGTSGGKEQFF.

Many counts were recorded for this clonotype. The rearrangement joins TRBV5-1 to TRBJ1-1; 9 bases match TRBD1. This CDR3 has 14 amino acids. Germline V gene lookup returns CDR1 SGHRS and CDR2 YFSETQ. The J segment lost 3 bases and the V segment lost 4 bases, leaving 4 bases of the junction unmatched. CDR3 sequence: CASSPGQGYTEAFF. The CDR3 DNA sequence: TGCGCCAGCAGCCCGGGACAGGGATACACTGAAGCTTTCTTT.

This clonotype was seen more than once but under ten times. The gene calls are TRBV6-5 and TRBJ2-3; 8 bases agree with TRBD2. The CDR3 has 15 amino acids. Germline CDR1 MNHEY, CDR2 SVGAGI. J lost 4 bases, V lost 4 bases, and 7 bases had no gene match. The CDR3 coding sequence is TGTGCCAGCAGTTCGTTAGGACTAGCCGCAGATACGCAGTATTTT. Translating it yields CASSSLGLAADTQYF.

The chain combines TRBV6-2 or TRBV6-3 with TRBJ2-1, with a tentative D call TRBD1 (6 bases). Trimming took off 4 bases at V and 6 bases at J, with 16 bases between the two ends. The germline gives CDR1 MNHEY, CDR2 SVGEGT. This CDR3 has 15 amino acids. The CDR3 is CASSFGGFLSNEQFF. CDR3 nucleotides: TGTGCCAGCAGTTTTGGGGGCTTTCTTAGCAATGAGCAGTTCTTC.

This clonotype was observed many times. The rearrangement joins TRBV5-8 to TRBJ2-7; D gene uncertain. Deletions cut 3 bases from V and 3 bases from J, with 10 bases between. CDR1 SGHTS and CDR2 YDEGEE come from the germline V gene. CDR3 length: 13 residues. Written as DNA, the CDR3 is TGTGCCAGCAGCTCCCCGTCGTACTACGAGCAGTACGTC. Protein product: CASSSPSYYEQYV.